This T cell receptor beta chain was identified during a study of blood T cell repertoires in COVID-19. Study overall: T cells, B-cell-depleted T cells, or PBMCs supplied cDNA or gDNA.

In the authors' workflow: Amplified reference gene primers provided the basis for estimating nucleated cell counts. The data were produced by immunoSEQ multiplex PCR, yet TCRdb's version contains in-frame clones alone and is incomplete. D and trimming were read from the DNA, whereas the V and J calls and clone size are those reported in that table. The sample records fewer than 200,000 clones, approximately 86% being singletons. Followed over time, Seattle patients had been enrolled while infection was active. Unmatched junction bases numbered 8, after V lost 3 bases and J lost 6 bases. The germline CDR1 and CDR2 sequences are LNHNV and YYDKDF (reference sequence). CDR3 length equals 16 residues.

Source material: peripheral blood. This chain connects TRBV15 to TRBJ2-5; 12 bases map to TRBD1. The TCR sequence derives from a woman between 40 and 55 years old with COVID-19, enrolled during active disease. CDR3 sequence: CATSSEGTGGRQTQYF. The CDR3 nucleotides read TGTGCCACCAGCAGCGAGGGGACAGGGGGCCGGCAGACCCAGTACTTC.